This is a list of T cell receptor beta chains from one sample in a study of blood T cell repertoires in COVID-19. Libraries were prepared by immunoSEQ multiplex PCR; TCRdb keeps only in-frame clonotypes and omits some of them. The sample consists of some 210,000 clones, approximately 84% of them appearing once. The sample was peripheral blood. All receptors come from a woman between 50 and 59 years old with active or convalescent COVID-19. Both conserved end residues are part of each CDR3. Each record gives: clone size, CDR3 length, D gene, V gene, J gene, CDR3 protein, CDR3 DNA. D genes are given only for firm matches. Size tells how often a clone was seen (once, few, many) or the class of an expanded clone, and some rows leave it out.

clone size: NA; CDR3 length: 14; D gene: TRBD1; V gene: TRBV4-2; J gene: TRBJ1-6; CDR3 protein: CASSRETGDSPLHF; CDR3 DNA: TGTGCCAGCAGCCGTGAGACAGGGGACTCACCCCTCCACTTT
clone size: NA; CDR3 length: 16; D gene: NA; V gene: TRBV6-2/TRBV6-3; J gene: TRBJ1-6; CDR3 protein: CASSPGAGFHNSPLHF; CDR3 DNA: TGTGCCAGCAGCCCTGGGGCGGGGTTCCATAATTCACCCCTCCACTTT
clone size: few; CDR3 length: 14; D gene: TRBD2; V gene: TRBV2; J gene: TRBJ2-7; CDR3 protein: CASSPLAKSYEQYF; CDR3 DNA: TGTGCCAGCAGTCCACTAGCGAAATCCTACGAGCAGTACTTC
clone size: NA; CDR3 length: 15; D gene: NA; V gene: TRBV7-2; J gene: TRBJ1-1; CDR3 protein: CASSRPGTRGAEAFF; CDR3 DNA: TGTGCCAGCAGTCGACCAGGGACCAGGGGTGCTGAAGCTTTCTTT
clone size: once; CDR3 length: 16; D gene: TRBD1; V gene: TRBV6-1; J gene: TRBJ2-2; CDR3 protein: CASSEGYRGNTGELFF; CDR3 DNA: TGTGCCAGCAGTGAAGGATACAGGGGAAACACCGGGGAGCTGTTTTTT
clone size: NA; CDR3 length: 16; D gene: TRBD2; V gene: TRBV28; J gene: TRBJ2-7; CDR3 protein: CASSLVGSGRRYEQYF; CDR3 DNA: TGTGCCAGCAGTTTAGTGGGTAGCGGGAGAAGGTACGAGCAGTACTTC
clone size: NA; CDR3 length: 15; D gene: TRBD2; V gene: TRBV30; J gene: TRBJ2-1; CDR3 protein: CAWGGLAIPYNEQFF; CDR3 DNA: TGTGCCTGGGGAGGACTAGCAATTCCCTACAATGAGCAGTTCTTC
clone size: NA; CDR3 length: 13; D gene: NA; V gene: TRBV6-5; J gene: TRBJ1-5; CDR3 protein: CASSWGTNQPQHF; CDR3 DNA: TGTGCCAGCAGTTGGGGCACCAATCAGCCCCAGCATTTT
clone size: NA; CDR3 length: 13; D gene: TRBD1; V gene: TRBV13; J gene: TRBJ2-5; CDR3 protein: CASSSRDRETQYF; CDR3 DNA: TGTGCCAGCAGCTCCCGGGACAGGGAGACCCAGTACTTC
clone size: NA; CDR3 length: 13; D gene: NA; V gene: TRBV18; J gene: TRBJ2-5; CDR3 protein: CASSPGSTETQYF; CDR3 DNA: TGTGCCAGCTCACCGGGCAGTACGGAGACCCAGTACTTC
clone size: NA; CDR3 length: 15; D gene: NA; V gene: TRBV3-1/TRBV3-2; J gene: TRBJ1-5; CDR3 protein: CASSHGTSFVQPQHF; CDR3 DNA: TGTGCCAGCAGCCACGGGACAAGCTTCGTTCAGCCCCAGCATTTT
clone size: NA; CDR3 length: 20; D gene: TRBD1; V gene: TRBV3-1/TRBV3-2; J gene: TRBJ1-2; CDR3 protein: CASSQSTPGQGAPSRNGYTF; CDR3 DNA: TGTGCCAGCAGTCAATCGACTCCGGGACAGGGGGCGCCTAGTCGTAATGGCTACACCTTC
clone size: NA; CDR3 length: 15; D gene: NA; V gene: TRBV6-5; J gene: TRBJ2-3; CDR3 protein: CASSLSSVSTDTQYF; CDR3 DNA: TGTGCCAGCAGCCTCTCTAGCGTCAGCACAGATACGCAGTATTTT
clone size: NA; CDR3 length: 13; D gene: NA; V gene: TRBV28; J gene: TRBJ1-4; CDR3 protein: CASSLIQDEKLFF; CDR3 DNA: TGTGCCAGCAGTTTAATACAAGATGAAAAACTGTTTTTT
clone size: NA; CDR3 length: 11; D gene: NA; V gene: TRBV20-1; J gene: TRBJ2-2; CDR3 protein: CSARGVGELFF; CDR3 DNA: TGCAGTGCTAGAGGCGTTGGGGAGCTGTTTTTT
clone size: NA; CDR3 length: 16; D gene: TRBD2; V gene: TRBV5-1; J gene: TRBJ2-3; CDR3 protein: CASSLLAGGTTDTQYF; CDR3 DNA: TGCGCCAGCAGCTTACTAGCGGGAGGGACCACAGATACGCAGTATTTT
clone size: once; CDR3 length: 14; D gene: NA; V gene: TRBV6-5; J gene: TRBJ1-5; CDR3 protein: CASRGNGGGQPQHF; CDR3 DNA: TGTGCCAGCAGGGGAAACGGGGGAGGACAGCCCCAGCATTTT
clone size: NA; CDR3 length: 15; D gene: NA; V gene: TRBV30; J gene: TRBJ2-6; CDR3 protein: CAWSVGGSGANVLTF; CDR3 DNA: TGTGCCTGGAGTGTAGGGGGCTCTGGGGCCAACGTCCTGACTTTC
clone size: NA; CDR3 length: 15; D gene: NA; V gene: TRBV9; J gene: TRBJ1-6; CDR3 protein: CASSERALGNSPLHF; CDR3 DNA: TGTGCCAGCAGCGAGAGGGCGTTGGGGAATTCACCCCTCCACTTT
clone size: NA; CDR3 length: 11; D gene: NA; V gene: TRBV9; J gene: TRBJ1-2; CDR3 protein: CASSAGQGYTF; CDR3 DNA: TGTGCCAGCAGCGCTGGACAAGGCTACACCTTC
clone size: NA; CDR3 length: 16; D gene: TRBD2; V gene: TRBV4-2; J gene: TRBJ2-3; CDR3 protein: CASSSRAGTSTDTQYF; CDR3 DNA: TGTGCCAGCAGCTCCCGAGCGGGAACTAGCACAGATACGCAGTATTTT
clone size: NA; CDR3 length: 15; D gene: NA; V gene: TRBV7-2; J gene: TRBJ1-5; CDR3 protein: CASSLEAGANQPQHF; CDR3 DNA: TGTGCCAGCAGCTTAGAGGCAGGTGCGAATCAGCCCCAGCATTTT
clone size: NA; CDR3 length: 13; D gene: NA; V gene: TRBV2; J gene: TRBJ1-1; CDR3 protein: CASTRHGEGEAFF; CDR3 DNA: TGTGCCAGTACGAGGCATGGGGAGGGCGAAGCTTTCTTT
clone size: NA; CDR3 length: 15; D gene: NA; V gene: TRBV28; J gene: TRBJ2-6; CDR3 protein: CASSFLRAGANVLTF; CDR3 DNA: TGTGCCAGCAGTTTCCTCAGGGCTGGGGCCAACGTCCTGACTTTC
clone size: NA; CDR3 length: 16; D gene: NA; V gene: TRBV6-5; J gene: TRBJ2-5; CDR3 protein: CASSYWSAGGPETQYF; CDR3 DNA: TGTGCCAGCAGTTACTGGTCGGCAGGGGGGCCAGAGACCCAGTACTTC
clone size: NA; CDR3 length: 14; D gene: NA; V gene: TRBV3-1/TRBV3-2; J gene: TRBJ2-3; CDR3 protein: CASSQPGSTDTQYF; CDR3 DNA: TGTGCCAGCAGCCAACCGGGGTCCACAGATACGCAGTATTTT
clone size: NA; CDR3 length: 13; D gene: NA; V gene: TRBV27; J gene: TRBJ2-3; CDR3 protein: CASSFRGSDTQYF; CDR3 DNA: TGTGCCAGCAGTTTCCGCGGGTCAGATACGCAGTATTTT
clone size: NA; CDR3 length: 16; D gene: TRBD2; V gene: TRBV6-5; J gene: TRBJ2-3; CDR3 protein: CASSYSLAGLTDTQYF; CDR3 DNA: TGTGCCAGCAGTTACTCGTTAGCGGGACTCACAGATACGCAGTATTTT
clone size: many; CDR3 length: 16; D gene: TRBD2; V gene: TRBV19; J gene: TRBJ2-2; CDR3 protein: CASSISTSANTGELFF; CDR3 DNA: TGTGCCAGTAGTATCTCCACTAGCGCTAACACCGGGGAGCTGTTTTTT
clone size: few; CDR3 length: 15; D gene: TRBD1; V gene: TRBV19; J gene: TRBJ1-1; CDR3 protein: CASSDQGTGSTEAFF; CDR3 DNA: TGTGCCAGTAGCGATCAAGGGACAGGGTCCACTGAAGCTTTCTTT
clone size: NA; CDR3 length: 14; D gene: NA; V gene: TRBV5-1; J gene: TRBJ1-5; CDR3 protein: CASSLGRENQPQHF; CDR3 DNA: TGCGCCAGCAGCTTGGGACGGGAAAATCAGCCCCAGCATTTT
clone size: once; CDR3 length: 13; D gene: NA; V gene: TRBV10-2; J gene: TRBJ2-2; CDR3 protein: CASEQFFTGELFF; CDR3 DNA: TGCGCCAGCGAACAGTTTTTCACCGGGGAGCTGTTTTTT
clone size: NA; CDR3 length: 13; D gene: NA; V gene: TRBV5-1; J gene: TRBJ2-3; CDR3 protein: CASKTGGTDTQYF; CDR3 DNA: TGCGCCAGCAAGACAGGTGGCACAGATACGCAGTATTTT
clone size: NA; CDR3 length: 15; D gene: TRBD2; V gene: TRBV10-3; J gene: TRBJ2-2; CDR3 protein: CAISDTLAGAGELFF; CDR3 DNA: TGTGCCATCAGTGATACCCTAGCGGGAGCCGGGGAGCTGTTTTTT
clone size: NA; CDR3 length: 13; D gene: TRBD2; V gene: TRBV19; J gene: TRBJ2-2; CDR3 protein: CASGAGYSGELFF; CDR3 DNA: TGTGCCAGTGGAGCGGGATATTCCGGGGAGCTGTTTTTT
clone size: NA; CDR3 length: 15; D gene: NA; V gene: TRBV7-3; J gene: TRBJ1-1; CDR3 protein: CASSLTGGTLTEAFF; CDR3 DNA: TGTGCCAGCAGCTTAACGGGGGGGACCCTCACTGAAGCTTTCTTT
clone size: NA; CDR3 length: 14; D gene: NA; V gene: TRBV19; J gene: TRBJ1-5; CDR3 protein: CASSQGGSNQPQHF; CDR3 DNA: TGTGCCAGCTCGCAAGGGGGAAGCAATCAGCCCCAGCATTTT
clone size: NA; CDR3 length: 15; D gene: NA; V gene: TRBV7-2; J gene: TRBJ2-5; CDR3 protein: CASSLGGRIQETQYF; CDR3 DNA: TGTGCCAGCAGCTTAGGGGGCCGAATCCAAGAGACCCAGTACTTC
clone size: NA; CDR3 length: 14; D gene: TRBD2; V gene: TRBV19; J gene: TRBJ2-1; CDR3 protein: CASSIVAGESEQFF; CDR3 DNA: TGTGCCAGTAGTATAGTGGCGGGGGAAAGCGAGCAGTTCTTC
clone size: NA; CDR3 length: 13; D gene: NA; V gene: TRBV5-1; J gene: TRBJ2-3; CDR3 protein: CASSQTGTDTQYF; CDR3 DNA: TGCGCCAGCAGTCAGACAGGCACAGATACGCAGTATTTT
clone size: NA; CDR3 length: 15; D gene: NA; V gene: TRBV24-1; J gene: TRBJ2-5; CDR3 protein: CATSDSTGSGWTQYF; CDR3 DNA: TGTGCCACCAGTGATTCGACAGGTTCGGGGTGGACCCAGTACTTC
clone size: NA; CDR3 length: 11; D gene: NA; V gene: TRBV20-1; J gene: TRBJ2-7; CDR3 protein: CVVQGLDEQYF; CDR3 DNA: TGCGTCGTACAGGGTCTAGACGAGCAGTACTTC